One and the same sample provided the 2 T cell receptor beta chains below, sequenced in a study of blood T cell repertoires in COVID-19. Profiling relied on immunoSEQ multiplex PCR, and the TCRdb table lists in-frame clones only, not all of them. Of just over 250,000 clones listed, roughly nine tenths were seen once; the top ten hold about 9.8%. The sample consisted of peripheral blood. Receptor source: a man between 40 and 49 years old who had recovered from COVID-19.

V gene TRBV5-4 combines with J gene TRBJ2-3; 7 bases fit TRBD2. The CDR3 has 16 amino acids. V shed 4 bases, J shed 4 bases, and the junction held 12 bases outside the gene matches. CDR1 is SGHNT and CDR2 is YYREEE in the germline V gene (reference sequence). CDR3 sequence: CASSNPGSGNSDTQYF. The CDR3 region has the DNA TGTGCCAGCAGCAACCCAGGGAGCGGGAACTCAGATACGCAGTATTTT.

This clone was counted a single time. The CDR3 sequence: CASSVLRGGAGDTQYF. The CDR3 DNA follows: TGTGCCAGCAGCGTATTACGCGGGGGGGCGGGAGATACGCAGTATTTT. V is TRBV9 and J is TRBJ2-3; 9 nucleotides agree with TRBD2. The CDR3 sequence is 16 residues long. V lost 1 base to trimming and J lost 5 bases; unmatched junction nucleotides: 8. The germline gives CDR1 SGDLS, CDR2 YYNGEE.